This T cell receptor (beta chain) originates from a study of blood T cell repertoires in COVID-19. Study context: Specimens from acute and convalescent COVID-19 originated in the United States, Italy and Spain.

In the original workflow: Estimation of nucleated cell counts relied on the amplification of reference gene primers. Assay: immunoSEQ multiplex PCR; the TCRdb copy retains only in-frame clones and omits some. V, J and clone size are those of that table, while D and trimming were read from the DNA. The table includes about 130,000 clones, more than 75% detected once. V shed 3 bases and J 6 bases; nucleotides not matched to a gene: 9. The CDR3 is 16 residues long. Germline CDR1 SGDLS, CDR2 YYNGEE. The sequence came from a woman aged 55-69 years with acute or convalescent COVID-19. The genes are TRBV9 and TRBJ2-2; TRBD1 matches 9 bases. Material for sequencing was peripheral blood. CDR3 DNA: TGTGCCAGCAGCGCCGGGACAGGGAAAGGAGCCGGGGAGCTGTTTTTT. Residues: CASSAGTGKGAGELFF.